The 27 T cell receptor beta chains reported below all come from one sample, sequenced in a study of blood T cells in healthy people across ages. A sample-barcoded 5' primer and a J-beta primer mix were used in a second PCR of about 7 to 12 cycles. Each CDR3 protein is one row after TCRdb ran MiXCR on the 5' RACE reads. The sample holds 1.5 million or so distinct CDR3 sequences; about 42% are singletons and the top ten take about 4%. Specimen: blood. The source is a woman aged 18-29 years in good health.

This clonotype was seen a few times. The genes are TRBV27 and TRBJ2-1; D is ambiguous. This CDR3 comprises 13 residues. V was clipped by 2 bases and J by 5 bases, with 7 bases between them. Germline CDR1 MNHEY, CDR2 SMNVEV (reference sequence). In DNA, the CDR3 is TGTGCCAGCAGTTTAGGGAACAACAATGAGCAGTTCTTC. Translated: CASSLGNNNEQFF.

The rearrangement links TRBV2 to TRBJ1-5; 7 nucleotides agree with TRBD1. CDR1 is SNHLY and CDR2 is FYNNEI in the germline V gene. V lost 6 bases to trimming and J lost 0 bases; unmatched junction nucleotides: 8. The CDR3 has 16 residues. The CDR3 DNA follows: TGTGCCAGCAGGAAAACAACAGGGGTTAGCAATCAGCCCCAGCATTTT. Its translation: CASRKTTGVSNQPQHF.

This clonotype came up a few times. The gene calls are TRBV25-1 and TRBJ2-5; D perhaps matches TRBD2 (6 bases). The V end was cut by 1 base, the J end by 0 bases, with 9 bases between. This CDR3 contains 15 residues. Germline V gene sequence: CDR1 MGHDK, CDR2 SYGVNS. The CDR3 protein is CASSEFWGDQETQYF. The DNA of the CDR3 is TGTGCCAGCAGTGAATTTTGGGGGGACCAAGAGACCCAGTACTTC.

This clonotype was observed a handful of times. The V and J genes are TRBV13 and TRBJ1-2, with D maybe TRBD1 (6 bases). V lost 5 bases to trimming and J lost 2 bases, with 15 bases between them. This CDR3 contains 15 residues. CDR1 and CDR2 (germline): PRHDT, FYEKMQ (reference sequence). CDR3 protein: CASSTTGMVNYGYTF. The CDR3 DNA sequence: TGTGCCAGCAGCACAACAGGGATGGTCAACTATGGCTACACCTTC.

V usage is TRBV7-7 and J usage is TRBJ2-2; a possible D gene is TRBD2 (5 bases). Germline CDR1 is SSHAT and CDR2 is FNYEAQ (reference sequence). CDR3 length: 15 residues. The CDR3 loop reads CAVRRGVSNTGELFF. CDR3 coding DNA: TGTGCTGTACGTCGGGGAGTCTCGAACACCGGGGAGCTGTTTTTT.

The gene calls are TRBV10-3 and TRBJ2-4; 8 bases map to TRBD2. The J call is in doubt because the DNA end fits TRBJ2-7 better. Germline V gene sequence: CDR1 ENHRY, CDR2 SYGVKD. The CDR3 has 16 residues. In DNA form, the CDR3 reads TGTGCCATCAGTGAGTCCTACGCGGGGGGATCTTACGAGCAGTACTTC. The encoded protein is CAISESYAGGSYEQYF.

The chain employs TRBV20-1 and TRBJ1-2, with D possibly matching TRBD1 (5 bases). The germline V and J ends were trimmed by 0 bases and 8 bases, with 10 bases remaining between them. This CDR3 contains 12 residues. Germline lookup yields CDR1 DFQATT and CDR2 SNEGSKA (reference sequence). The CDR3 bases are TGCAGTGCTAGAGATCTAGGGGACGGCTACACCTTC. As protein: CSARDLGDGYTF.

V is TRBV6-5 and J is TRBJ2-7, with D perhaps matching TRBD1 (5 bases). Germline-derived CDR1 and CDR2 are MNHEY and SVGAGI. V was trimmed by 2 bases and J by 2 bases, leaving 13 bases between them. The CDR3 extends over 15 amino acids. The DNA of the CDR3 is TGTGCCAGCAGTTACCGGCAGGGAAACCCCTACGAGCAGTACTTC. Protein product: CASSYRQGNPYEQYF.

The rearrangement uses TRBV28 and TRBJ2-3, with 8 bases matching TRBD2. Germline V gene data show CDR1 as MDHEN and CDR2 as SYDVKM. V shed 2 bases, J shed 5 bases, and the junction held 9 bases outside the gene matches. The CDR3 sequence is 16 residues long. CDR3: CASSLVFTSGGDTQYF. DNA of the CDR3: TGTGCCAGCAGTTTAGTGTTTACTAGCGGCGGAGATACGCAGTATTTT.

The genes are TRBV12-3 or TRBV12-4 and TRBJ2-7, with D unclear. The J call may be in error: the DNA end matches TRBJ2-5 better. This CDR3 region has 15 residues. For the CDR3, the DNA is TGTGCCAGCAGCAGCACGTGGCAGCCCTCAGAGACCCAGTACTTC. The encoded protein is CASSSTWQPSETQYF.

This clonotype was counted only a few times. The chain joins TRBV27 to TRBJ2-5; D gene uncertain. The CDR3 runs to 12 residues. V lost 1 base, J lost 11 bases, and 11 bases lay in between. Germline CDR1 MNHEY, CDR2 SMNVEV (reference sequence). The CDR3 nucleotides are TGTGCCAGCAGTTTATTTGGAAATGAGCAGTACTTC. Encoded protein: CASSLFGNEQYF.

V and J are TRBV15 and TRBJ2-7, with 7 bases aligning to TRBD2. Germline-derived CDR1 and CDR2 are LNHNV and YYDKDF (reference sequence). CDR3 length equals 14 residues. V lost 5 bases to trimming and J lost 0 bases; unmatched junction nucleotides: 4. The CDR3 bases are TGTGCCACCAGCGAAGGCGGGAGCTCCTACGAGCAGTACTTC. Amino acid sequence: CATSEGGSSYEQYF.

The V call is TRBV18, the J call TRBJ2-3; weak D call: TRBD2 (5 bases). V was pared by 3 bases and J by 4 bases, with 17 bases between. CDR1 is KGHSH, CDR2 LQKENI, per germline. The CDR3 length is 16 residues. The CDR3, as DNA: TGTGCCAGCTCACCTCCACGAACTAGACGCGCAGATACGCAGTATTTT. Translated, it gives CASSPPRTRRADTQYF.

The chain uses TRBV20-1 and TRBJ2-5, with D hard to call. This CDR3 is built from 15 residues. CDR1 DFQATT and CDR2 SNEGSKA come from the germline V gene (reference sequence). The V end lost 3 bases, the J end lost 1 base, and 15 bases lay between the germline ends. CDR3 in amino acids: CSARTSRVSQETQYF. The CDR3 bases are TGCAGTGCTAGGACGTCGCGAGTAAGCCAAGAGACCCAGTACTTC.

The CDR3 is CASSQKFGEKLFF. In DNA, the CDR3 is TGCGCCAGCAGCCAAAAATTTGGTGAAAAACTGTTTTTT. The chain uses TRBV4-3 and TRBJ1-4; D remains unclear. V was cut by 2 bases and J by 7 bases, with 8 bases left in between. The CDR3 is 13 residues long. CDR1 LGHNA and CDR2 YSLEER come from the germline V gene.

CDR3 sequence: CSARYTGDYGYTF. The CDR3 nucleotides read TGCAGTGCTAGATACACAGGGGACTATGGCTACACCTTC. This rearrangement joins TRBV20-1 to TRBJ1-2, with 7 nucleotides matching TRBD1. CDR1 DFQATT and CDR2 SNEGSKA come from the germline V gene (reference sequence). The CDR3 runs 13 residues. Unmatched junction bases numbered 3, after V lost 2 bases and J lost 3 bases.

The chain uses TRBV9 and TRBJ1-1; no firm D call. CDR1 is SGDLS and CDR2 is YYNGEE in the germline V gene. Trimming pared 2 bases from V and 4 bases from J, leaving 12 bases between. The CDR3 totals 14 residues. The CDR3, as DNA: TGTGCCAGCAGCGTCTCAATGGGAGTCACTGAAGCTTTCTTT. Amino acids: CASSVSMGVTEAFF.

This sequence joins TRBV20-1 and TRBJ2-3; D call uncertain. Germline lookup yields CDR1 DFQATT and CDR2 SNEGSKA (reference sequence). The CDR3 sequence is 14 residues long. Trimming stripped 5 bases from V and 2 bases from J, with 14 bases between. Written as DNA, the CDR3 is TGCAGTGCTGAAGACCGAATAGACACAGATACGCAGTATTTT. It specifies CSAEDRIDTDTQYF.

V gene TRBV2 combines with J gene TRBJ2-2; possible D gene TRBD1, 6 bases. Germline lookup yields CDR1 SNHLY and CDR2 FYNNEI. This CDR3 has 17 amino acids. Trimming stripped 7 bases from V and 3 bases from J, with 21 bases between. The CDR3 DNA follows: TGTGCCAGCACCTCGATTGGGGGCGCAGGCGACACCGGGGAGCTGTTTTTT. Amino acid sequence: CASTSIGGAGDTGELFF.

This chain joins TRBV4-1 and TRBJ2-3, with 9 bases matching TRBD1. Trimming took 5 bases from V and 2 from J; bases not matched to a gene: 11. Germline V gene lookup returns CDR1 MGHRA and CDR2 YSYEKL. The CDR3 runs to 17 residues. The CDR3 nucleotides read TGCGCCAGCAGCTCCCATCCCGACAGGGGGTCCACAGATACGCAGTATTTT. Residues: CASSSHPDRGSTDTQYF.

This clonotype was seen more than once but under ten times. The V and J genes are TRBV5-1 and TRBJ1-1; tentative D call: TRBD1 (5 bases). The CDR3 contains 14 residues. V was clipped by 0 bases and J by 6 bases, with 12 bases between them. CDR1 and CDR2 (germline): SGHRS, YFSETQ. DNA for the CDR3: TGCGCCAGCAGCTTGGGGACTGGGGGGGCTGAAGCTTTCTTT. This codes for CASSLGTGGAEAFF.

This clonotype showed up just once. This chain links TRBV12-3 or TRBV12-4 with TRBJ1-2; D is undetermined. This CDR3 spans 14 amino acids. V lost 3 bases and J 7 bases, leaving 15 bases between the germline ends. The CDR3 coding sequence is TGTGCCAGCAGTTTTCCCCAACGGGGAATTGGCTACACCTTC. Encoded protein: CASSFPQRGIGYTF.

This sequence joins TRBV11-2 and TRBJ2-3, with D tentatively TRBD2 (5 bases). V shed 4 bases and J shed 4 bases, with 12 bases lying between them. The CDR3 contains 14 residues. CDR1 is SGHAT and CDR2 is FQNNGV in the germline V gene. CDR3 residues: CASSWVATADTQYF. As DNA, the CDR3 is TGTGCCAGCAGCTGGGTAGCGACGGCAGATACGCAGTATTTT. Using reference TRBV11-2 and TRBJ2-3 for the parts outside the CDR3, the full variable domain is EAGVAQSPRYKIIEKRQSVAFWCNPISGHATLYWYQQILGQGPKLLIQFQNNGVVDDSQLPKDRFSAERLKGVDSTLKIQPAKLEDSAVYLCASSWVATADTQYFGPGTRLTVL.

Only a few counts were recorded for this clonotype. The gene calls are TRBV6-5 and TRBJ2-1; maybe TRBD2 (6 bases). V was cut by 3 bases and J by 0 bases, with 15 bases left in between. The germline CDR1 and CDR2 sequences are MNHEY and SVGAGI. The CDR3 loop spans 17 amino acids. The CDR3 protein is CASSYSRGLSSYNEQFF. The CDR3 coding sequence is TGTGCCAGCAGTTATTCCCGGGGACTCAGCTCCTACAATGAGCAGTTCTTC.

This rearrangement joins TRBV7-2 to TRBJ2-1; 9 bases match TRBD2. V shed 5 bases, J shed 4 bases, and the junction held 9 bases outside the gene matches. Per the germline V gene, CDR1 is SGHTA and CDR2 is FQGNSA. This CDR3 contains 16 residues. The CDR3 DNA sequence: TGTGCCAGCAGCCGAAGTAGCGGGAGTGGGTACAATGAGCAGTTCTTC. This codes for CASSRSSGSGYNEQFF.

This clonotype was observed a few times. The chain uses TRBV4-1 and TRBJ2-2; 7 bases are a match to TRBD1. With 2 bases clipped from V and 4 bases from J, the junction kept 7 bases outside the gene matches. The CDR3 totals 16 residues. The V gene's germline CDR1 is MGHRA and CDR2 YSYEKL. The CDR3 spells CASSQPTGMGTGELFF. As DNA, the CDR3 is TGCGCCAGCAGCCAACCGACAGGGATGGGCACCGGGGAGCTGTTTTTT.

The V gene is TRBV13, the J gene TRBJ1-1; 8 bases agree with TRBD1. V lost 5 bases to trimming and J lost 4 bases; unmatched junction nucleotides: 12. This CDR3 is 16 amino acids long. Germline V gives CDR1 PRHDT, CDR2 FYEKMQ (reference sequence). CDR3 sequence: CASSNTRQGKVTEAFF. DNA of the CDR3: TGTGCCAGCAGCAACACCAGACAGGGGAAGGTCACTGAAGCTTTCTTT.